This T cell receptor (beta chain) was sequenced for a study of regulatory T cells in long-lasting Graves disease. The authors built TCR beta libraries using iRepertoire HTBI primers and Arm-PCR of CDR3 regions. TCRdb fed the multiplex PCR reads into MiXCR, producing one record per CDR3 protein. The sample lists about 310,000 distinct CDR3 sequences; approximately 20% were seen once. CDR3 size: 14 residues. The V gene lost 0 bases and the J gene lost 3 bases, with 8 bases spanning the gap. From germline, CDR1 is DFQATT and CDR2 SNEGSKA (reference sequence). At least ten counts were recorded for this clonotype. Time point defined: persistent/refractory GD, antithyroid drugs over 5 years with positive TRAb. From PBMCs, RNA was extracted and then used to make the TCR library.

The TCR sequence derives from a female donor with Graves disease. The input for sequencing was peripheral blood mononuclear cells (PBMCs), taken when the disease was refractory, from a patient treated with antithyroid drugs. This chain joins TRBV20-1 and TRBJ2-2; D not certain. Here the CDR3 DNA reads TGCAGTGCTAGAGACCCACGGGACACCGGGGAGCTGTTTTTT. Translated, it gives CSARDPRDTGELFF.